The entry below gives a single T cell receptor beta chain sequence along with its context. The germline V gene has CDR1 MNHEY and CDR2 SVGAGI. This CDR3 has 18 residues. This record comes from a study of T cells expressing NK-cell markers. Turning to the study itself: It was from sorted CD3+CD56+NKG2C+, CD3+CD56+NKG2C- and CD3+CD56-NKG2C+ T cells that TCR beta repertoires came.

Reanalyzing the 5' RACE reads, TCRdb keeps one entry per CDR3 protein, without DNA. The sample totals roughly 350,000 distinct CDR3 sequences. The rearrangement uses TRBV6-5 and TRBJ2-6; TCRdb gives TRBD1 as the D gene, but with no DNA this cannot be confirmed. This clonotype was obtained from a man aged 18 to 69 in good health. The sequencing sample was made of blood T cells: a sorted CD56 or NKG2C T cell subset, CD4+ or CD8+ T cells, or bulk PBMC T cells (not recorded which). The chain's CDR3 is CASSLTGTGSSGANVLTF.